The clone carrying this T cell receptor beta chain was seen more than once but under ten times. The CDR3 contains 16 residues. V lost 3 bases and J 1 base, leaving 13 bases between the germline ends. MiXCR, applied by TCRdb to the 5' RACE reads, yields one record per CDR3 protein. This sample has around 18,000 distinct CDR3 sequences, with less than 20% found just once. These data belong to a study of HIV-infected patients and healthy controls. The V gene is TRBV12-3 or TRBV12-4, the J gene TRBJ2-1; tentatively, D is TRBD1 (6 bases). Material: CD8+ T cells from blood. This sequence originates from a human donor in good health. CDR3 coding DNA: TGTGCCAGCAGTTTCTGGGGGCCCCAGTCCTACAATGAGCAGTTCTTC. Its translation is CASSFWGPQSYNEQFF.